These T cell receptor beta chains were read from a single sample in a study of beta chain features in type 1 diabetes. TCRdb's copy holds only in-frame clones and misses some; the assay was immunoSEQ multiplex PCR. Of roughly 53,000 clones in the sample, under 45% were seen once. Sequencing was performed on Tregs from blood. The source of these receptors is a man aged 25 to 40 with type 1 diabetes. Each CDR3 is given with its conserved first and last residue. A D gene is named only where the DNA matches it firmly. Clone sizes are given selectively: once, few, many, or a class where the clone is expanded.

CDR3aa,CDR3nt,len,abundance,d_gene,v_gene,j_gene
CASSIQGISGANVLTF,TGTGCCAGTAGTATACAGGGGATCTCTGGGGCCAACGTCCTGACTTTC,16,few,NA,TRBV19,TRBJ2-6
CASSRDSSSGNTIYF,TGTGCCAGCAGTCGGGACAGCTCCTCTGGAAACACCATATATTTT,15,few,TRBD1,TRBV7-2,TRBJ1-3
CASRRPSSNEQFF,TGCGCCAGCAGGAGACCTAGCTCCAATGAGCAGTTCTTC,13,few,NA,TRBV5-1,TRBJ2-1
CAITRTTNYGYTF,TGTGCCATCACCCGGACAACTAACTATGGCTACACCTTC,13,NA,NA,TRBV10-3,TRBJ1-2
CASSVGWPADTGELFF,TGTGCCAGCAGCGTAGGGTGGCCGGCGGACACCGGGGAGCTGTTTTTT,16,few,NA,TRBV9,TRBJ2-2
CASSQDRGSAVGTEAFF,TGTGCCAGCAGCCAGGACAGGGGATCGGCGGTGGGGACTGAAGCTTTCTTT,17,few,TRBD1,TRBV14,TRBJ1-1
CASSTHRVAEQYF,TGTGCCAGCAGTACTCACAGGGTTGCCGAGCAGTACTTC,13,few,NA,TRBV6-6,TRBJ2-7
CASSHHRLYNEQFF,TGCGCCAGCAGTCATCACAGGCTTTACAATGAGCAGTTCTTC,14,NA,NA,TRBV23-1,TRBJ2-1
CASTFLLAGGETQYF,TGTGCCAGCACCTTTCTACTAGCGGGAGGGGAGACCCAGTACTTC,15,NA,TRBD2,TRBV28,TRBJ2-5
CASSRENIQYF,TGTGCCAGCAGCCGGGAAAACATTCAGTACTTC,11,few,NA,TRBV7-2,TRBJ2-4
CASSSSRGYEQYF,TGTGCCAGCAGCAGTAGTCGGGGGTACGAGCAGTACTTC,13,few,NA,TRBV7-2,TRBJ2-7
CASSRGTWDRVHEQYF,TGCGCCAGCAGCCGGGGAACTTGGGACAGGGTCCACGAGCAGTACTTC,16,few,TRBD1,TRBV5-1,TRBJ2-7
CASSYIRREAEAFF,TGTGCCAGCAGTTACATTAGGCGGGAGGCTGAAGCTTTCTTT,14,NA,NA,TRBV2,TRBJ1-1
CASSLGTGGGDTQYF,TGCGCCAGCAGCTTGGGGACAGGTGGGGGAGATACGCAGTATTTT,15,once,TRBD1,TRBV5-1,TRBJ2-3
CASSQSLLAASYNEQFF,TGCGCCAGCAGTCAATCGCTCCTAGCGGCCTCCTACAATGAGCAGTTCTTC,17,NA,TRBD2,TRBV23-1,TRBJ2-1
CAWSVGSGSPYQETQYF,TGTGCCTGGAGTGTAGGCAGCGGGAGCCCCTACCAAGAGACCCAGTACTTC,17,few,TRBD2,TRBV30,TRBJ2-5
CASSPSRGTGELFF,TGTGCCAGCAGCCCATCCAGGGGGACCGGGGAGCTGTTTTTT,14,few,TRBD1,TRBV11-2,TRBJ2-2
CASSDGGTGVSKTQYF,TGTGCCAGCAGTGATGGAGGTACAGGGGTCTCGAAGACCCAGTACTTC,16,NA,TRBD1,TRBV6-1,TRBJ2-5
CASSLATSGAETQYF,TGCGCCAGCAGCTTGGCCACTAGCGGAGCGGAGACCCAGTACTTC,15,NA,TRBD2,TRBV5-1,TRBJ2-5
CASSMTGSYEQYF,TGTGCCAGCAGCATGACAGGCTCCTACGAGCAGTACTTC,13,few,NA,TRBV11-2,TRBJ2-7
CASSLANGGSTEAFF,TGCGCCAGCAGCTTGGCCAACGGGGGGTCCACTGAAGCTTTCTTT,15,few,NA,TRBV5-1,TRBJ1-1
CASSSQGALNEKLFF,TGCGCCAGCAGCTCTCAAGGGGCTCTTAATGAAAAACTGTTTTTT,15,once,NA,TRBV5-1,TRBJ1-4
CASSVAGTKGEQFF,TGTGCCAGCAGCGTCGCCGGGACTAAGGGCGAGCAGTTCTTC,14,NA,TRBD2,TRBV7-2,TRBJ2-1
CASSRDISYGYTF,TGTGCCAGCAGCCGGGACATCAGCTATGGCTACACCTTC,13,few,NA,TRBV11-2,TRBJ1-2
CASSLVGQGEETQYF,TGCGCCAGCAGCTTGGTTGGACAGGGGGAAGAGACCCAGTACTTC,15,NA,TRBD1,TRBV5-1,TRBJ2-5
CARSLMSRGNEQFF,TGTGCCAGAAGCTTGATGAGTAGGGGGAATGAGCAGTTCTTC,14,NA,NA,TRBV5-3,TRBJ2-1
CASSGRSYTGGNEKLFF,TGTGCCAGCAGCGGGCGATCCTATACAGGGGGGAATGAAAAACTGTTTTTT,17,few,TRBD1,TRBV9,TRBJ1-4
CASSSEGTQYF,TGTGCCAGCAGCTCGGAGGGTACGCAGTATTTT,11,NA,NA,TRBV5-4,TRBJ2-3
CASSWGLAANNEQFF,TGCGCCAGCAGCTGGGGACTAGCGGCCAACAATGAGCAGTTCTTC,15,NA,TRBD2,TRBV5-1,TRBJ2-1
CASSLGSGDNEQFF,TGTGCCAGCAGCTTAGGAAGCGGGGACAATGAGCAGTTCTTC,14,NA,TRBD2,TRBV11-3,TRBJ2-1
CASSLVYGANTGELFF,TGCGCCAGCAGCTTGGTATATGGGGCAAACACCGGGGAGCTGTTTTTT,16,NA,NA,TRBV5-1,TRBJ2-2
CASSLSLNTGELFF,TGTGCCAGCAGCTTATCTCTGAACACCGGGGAGCTGTTTTTT,14,few,NA,TRBV7-9,TRBJ2-2
CASSFVPDRGQYF,TGTGCCAGCAGCTTCGTCCCAGACAGGGGACAGTATTTT,13,NA,TRBD1,TRBV7-2,TRBJ2-3
CASSQRAGLAGVIVDNEQFF,TGTGCCAGCAGCCAAAGGGCGGGACTAGCGGGAGTTATAGTCGACAATGAGCAGTTCTTC,20,NA,TRBD2,TRBV4-2,TRBJ2-1
CASTGTGSKQPQHF,TGTGCCAGTACCGGGACAGGGTCCAAGCAGCCCCAGCATTTT,14,few,TRBD1,TRBV19,TRBJ1-5
CASSSVGTSVETQYF,TGCGCCAGCAGCTCAGTCGGGACTAGCGTAGAGACCCAGTACTTC,15,NA,TRBD2,TRBV5-1,TRBJ2-5
CASSSFRGQLNTEAFF,TGTGCCAGCAGCTCTTTCAGGGGGCAGCTGAACACTGAAGCTTTCTTT,16,few,TRBD1,TRBV7-2,TRBJ1-1
CASRPLTGSEKLFF,TGTGCCAGCCGCCCCCTGACAGGGTCTGAAAAACTGTTTTTT,14,few,TRBD1,TRBV27,TRBJ1-4
CASSIGTRYEQYF,TGTGCCAGTAGTATCGGGACACGCTACGAGCAGTACTTC,13,NA,NA,TRBV19,TRBJ2-7
CASRQMQGYTF,TGTGCCAGTCGACAGATGCAAGGCTACACCTTC,11,NA,NA,TRBV6-5,TRBJ1-2